This entry is about one TCR beta chain. Original processing methods: Without quality scores, immunoSEQ junctional reads could not be filtered like full-length reads. Repertoires were generated with immunoSEQ multiplex PCR, while TCRdb's copy carries only in-frame clones and drops some. The DNA was the basis for D and trimming; V, J and clone size are from that table. Of 330,000 or so clones listed, roughly 80% are singletons. The V gene's germline CDR1 is LNHDA and CDR2 SQIVND (reference sequence). Between the trimmed V and J ends, which lost 3 bases and 6 bases, there was a span of 11 bases. This CDR3 is 14 amino acids long. The record originates from a study of shared clonotypes between healthy human individuals.

Sequencing was carried out using memory CD4+ T cells sorted from blood. Subset indicated: CD45RA-negative fraction. This receptor was obtained from a man aged 25-45 years in good health. The rearrangement joins TRBV19 to TRBJ2-2, with D possibly matching TRBD1 (5 bases). The CDR3 DNA follows: TGTGCCAGTAGTATTTTCCAGGGCTCCGGGGAGCTGTTTTTT. This encodes CASSIFQGSGELFF.